The clone carrying this TCR beta chain appeared a few times. TCRdb analysed the RT-PCR reads with MiXCR anew, one entry per CDR3 protein. The data contain around 150,000 distinct CDR3 sequences, about 40% of them singletons. V dropped 2 bases and J dropped 5 bases, with 13 bases sitting between them. CDR1 and CDR2 from the germline V gene are SGHNT and YYREEE (reference sequence). This CDR3 has 14 amino acids. These data belong to a study of patients and donors after allogeneic stem cell transplantation. This TCR was sampled from a human donor who was either an allogeneic HSCT recipient or a stem cell or donor lymphocyte infusion donor (not recorded which). It is not recorded whose cells these are; they may come from a transplant donor. The chain recombines TRBV5-4 with TRBJ2-5; TRBD1 might be the D (5 bases). Sequenced: blood, either unsorted or a sorted T cell fraction (not recorded which). The CDR3, as DNA: TGTGCCAGCAGCTTACTACAGGATGGGGAGACCCAGTACTTC. Translating it yields CASSLLQDGETQYF.